A selection of T cell receptor beta chains follows, all from one sample in a study of T cells in Graves' hyperthyroidism and ophthalmopathy. TCRdb called the multiplex PCR reads again in MiXCR, with one record for every CDR3 protein. The data show approximately 560,000 distinct CDR3 sequences, just over 45% seen once. Sequencing was carried out using peripheral blood or thyroid tissue (not recorded which). The receptor source for this set is a woman between 18 and 29 years old with Graves' hyperthyroidism. The conserved cysteine and the conserved F or W are not part of the CDR3 here. The order of the fields is D gene, V gene, clone size, CDR3 protein. A D gene is named only where the DNA matches it firmly. Not every row has a clone size; where given, it reads once, few, many or a size class.

D gene: .
V gene: TRBV7-6
clone size: .
CDR3 protein: ASSLGQMGTEAF

D gene: .
V gene: TRBV20-1
clone size: few
CDR3 protein: SARLQGSYEQY

D gene: .
V gene: TRBV29-1
clone size: many
CDR3 protein: SVERQGSSKETQY

D gene: TRBD1
V gene: TRBV7-9
clone size: .
CDR3 protein: VSSPGQGYYEQY

D gene: TRBD1
V gene: TRBV7-9
clone size: many
CDR3 protein: ASSTSGTVLSEQY

D gene: TRBD1
V gene: TRBV25-1
clone size: .
CDR3 protein: ASTGTAQNYYGYT

D gene: .
V gene: TRBV20-1
clone size: few
CDR3 protein: SARVGLPPREQY

D gene: TRBD2
V gene: TRBV5-1
clone size: .
CDR3 protein: ASSLGTSGLGEQY

D gene: .
V gene: TRBV29-1
clone size: .
CDR3 protein: SAGTSGGEGGYT

D gene: .
V gene: TRBV5-1
clone size: .
CDR3 protein: ASSRRLRVETQY

D gene: .
V gene: TRBV5-1
clone size: many
CDR3 protein: ASSLWGGEKLF

D gene: .
V gene: TRBV20-1
clone size: few
CDR3 protein: SARGKDPNYGYT

D gene: .
V gene: TRBV15
clone size: .
CDR3 protein: ATSEGTGEQY

D gene: .
V gene: TRBV7-9
clone size: .
CDR3 protein: ASSDLYSDEAF

D gene: .
V gene: TRBV5-1
clone size: .
CDR3 protein: ASSLLMASSYEQY

D gene: .
V gene: TRBV7-9
clone size: .
CDR3 protein: ASSFMESNTGELF

D gene: TRBD1
V gene: TRBV7-9
clone size: .
CDR3 protein: ASSSGQGGATNEKLF

D gene: TRBD2
V gene: TRBV2
clone size: .
CDR3 protein: ASSEMGGSRRETQY

D gene: .
V gene: TRBV24-1
clone size: few
CDR3 protein: ATSDPPDGDLSSYEQY

D gene: .
V gene: TRBV29-1
clone size: many
CDR3 protein: SVEVRPTEAF

D gene: TRBD2
V gene: TRBV20-1
clone size: .
CDR3 protein: SAKLAGRGEQY

D gene: TRBD2
V gene: TRBV7-2
clone size: many
CDR3 protein: ASSPWRGDEQY

D gene: TRBD1
V gene: TRBV5-1
clone size: .
CDR3 protein: ASSSRTGQSSWGANVLT

D gene: TRBD1
V gene: TRBV10-3
clone size: .
CDR3 protein: AIRWDRVAPQH

D gene: .
V gene: TRBV7-6
clone size: .
CDR3 protein: ASRAGSRSGNTIY

D gene: .
V gene: TRBV9
clone size: .
CDR3 protein: ASSVVSETQY

D gene: TRBD1
V gene: TRBV11-2
clone size: .
CDR3 protein: ASSSGTGNRNTEAF

D gene: .
V gene: TRBV7-9
clone size: many
CDR3 protein: ASSLAVWTEAF

D gene: TRBD2
V gene: TRBV2
clone size: .
CDR3 protein: ASRAGGPGLAGDGGELF

D gene: .
V gene: TRBV2
clone size: many
CDR3 protein: ASSRTGEQPQH

D gene: TRBD1
V gene: TRBV2
clone size: .
CDR3 protein: ASSEGTGQEKLF

D gene: TRBD2
V gene: TRBV7-7
clone size: .
CDR3 protein: ASSGGLAANTGELF

D gene: .
V gene: TRBV5-1
clone size: .
CDR3 protein: ASSLGPTGENEQY

D gene: .
V gene: TRBV10-3
clone size: .
CDR3 protein: AISDRAGSQPQH

D gene: TRBD1
V gene: TRBV7-9
clone size: .
CDR3 protein: ASSLLLPGQGRYTEAF

D gene: .
V gene: TRBV7-2
clone size: few
CDR3 protein: ASSLGIRRMNTEAF

D gene: TRBD1
V gene: TRBV29-1
clone size: many
CDR3 protein: RVQGACNSPLH

D gene: .
V gene: TRBV7-8
clone size: few
CDR3 protein: ASSLENAEQY

D gene: .
V gene: TRBV12-5
clone size: .
CDR3 protein: ASGLRGEGYT

D gene: .
V gene: TRBV25-1
clone size: .
CDR3 protein: ASSLDGGAWTEAF